A single sample is the source of the 29 T cell receptor beta chains below, sequenced in a study of PD-1 blockade in classical Hodgkin lymphoma. After autologous stem cell transplantation all patients relapsed, and prior brentuximab vedotin exposure differed between cohorts. TCRdb's table, derived via immunoSEQ multiplex PCR, lists solely in-frame clones and lacks some. The data show roughly 41,000 clones, around three quarters seen once. Sequencing used peripheral blood mononuclear cells (PBMCs), obtained at baseline. The origin of the receptors is a human donor with classical Hodgkin lymphoma.

J is TRBJ2-1 and V is TRBV6-5; 8 nucleotides agree with TRBD1. The CDR3 sequence is 15 residues long. J gave up 7 bases and V 5 bases, and 10 bases lay outside the gene matches. Germline loops: CDR1 MNHEY, CDR2 SVGAGI. In DNA, the CDR3 is TGTGCCAGCAGTGGTGCCGGGACAGGCGGGAATGAGCAGTTCTTC. Its protein is CASSGAGTGGNEQFF.

This clone was recorded once. The chain uses TRBV6-1 and TRBJ1-5; no firm D call. The V and J ends lost 5 bases and 0 bases respectively, with 5 bases between them. There are 13 residues in the CDR3. Germline V gives CDR1 MNHNS, CDR2 SASEGT. The CDR3 coding sequence is TGTGCCAGCAGTCCCGATAGCAATCAGCCCCAGCATTTT. Its protein product is CASSPDSNQPQHF.

This chain uses TRBV19 with TRBJ1-5; 9 positions match TRBD1. This CDR3 spans 15 amino acids. Germline V gives CDR1 LNHDA, CDR2 SQIVND (reference sequence). The V gene end was trimmed by 4 bases and the J gene end by 3 bases; junction bases not matched to a gene: 4. CDR3 bases: TGTGCCAGTAGTAATGGACAGGGGTACAATCAGCCCCAGCATTTT. It yields the protein CASSNGQGYNQPQHF.

This clone was picked up a small number of times. The chain has TRBV9 and TRBJ2-2; no reliable D call. The CDR3 spans 12 residues. The germline V gene has CDR1 SGDLS and CDR2 YYNGEE. Trimming left V 7 bases short and J 8 bases short, with 12 bases between. As DNA, the CDR3 is TGTGCCAGCCGCCCCTCGGCGGGGGAGCTGTTTTTT. Its protein product is CASRPSAGELFF.

The chain couples TRBV29-1 to TRBJ1-4; D perhaps matches TRBD1 (6 bases). This CDR3 has 16 residues. Trimming left V 4 bases short and J 4 bases short, with 19 bases between. Germline assignment: CDR1 SQVTM and CDR2 ANQGSEA. The CDR3 region is CSVGFRGRVGNEKLFF. The CDR3 DNA is TGCAGCGTTGGTTTCAGGGGAAGGGTGGGTAATGAAAAACTGTTTTTT.

This chain uses TRBV2 with TRBJ2-5, with D tentatively TRBD1 or TRBD2 (6 bases each). The length of the CDR3 is 13 residues. The V end was cut by 6 bases, the J end by 5 bases, with 13 bases between. CDR1 is SNHLY and CDR2 is FYNNEI in the germline V gene. Here the CDR3 DNA reads TGTGCCAGCAGCGGGGGCGTACGTGAGACCCAGTACTTC. Translating it yields CASSGGVRETQYF.

This clone was recorded once. The rearrangement uses TRBV6-6 and TRBJ2-7; D unresolved. Germline CDR1 reads MNHNY; CDR2 reads SVGAGI (reference sequence). V shed 0 bases and J shed 4 bases, with 13 bases lying between them. The CDR3 contains 15 residues. CDR3 nucleotides: TGTGCCAGCAGTTACTCGTATGTCGAGGTTTACGAGCAGTACTTC. Its translation: CASSYSYVEVYEQYF.

Comment on this clone: Distinct nucleotide sequences in the sample also encode this CDR3. The V and J genes are TRBV6-1 and TRBJ1-5, with D possibly matching TRBD1 (5 bases). There are 13 residues in the CDR3. Trimming took off 4 bases at V and 3 bases at J, with 7 bases between the two ends. CDR1 and CDR2 (germline): MNHNS, SASEGT. The CDR3 loop is CASSGGVNQPQHF. The CDR3 DNA is TGTGCCAGCAGTGGGGGGGTCAATCAGCCCCAGCATTTT.

The chain combines TRBV5-1 with TRBJ2-5, with 8 bases that match TRBD2. The V gene's germline CDR1 is SGHRS and CDR2 YFSETQ. Trimming cost V 4 bases and J 5 bases; bases outside gene matches: 13. The CDR3 runs 16 residues. The CDR3 reads CASSLKPGLVGETQYF. In DNA form, the CDR3 reads TGCGCCAGCAGCCTAAAACCGGGACTAGTCGGTGAGACCCAGTACTTC.

The chain has TRBV27 and TRBJ2-6, with D perhaps matching TRBD1 (6 bases). CDR3 size: 16 residues. V gave up 6 bases and J gave up 0 bases, with 12 bases separating them. CDR1 is MNHEY, CDR2 SMNVEV, per germline (reference sequence). CDR3 nucleotide sequence: TGTGCCAGCAGGGGCGACAGGCTCTCTGGGGCCAACGTCCTGACTTTC. It codes for CASRGDRLSGANVLTF.

V is TRBV6-1 and J is TRBJ2-7, with TRBD1 identical over 7 bases. Germline lookup yields CDR1 MNHNS and CDR2 SASEGT. This CDR3 comprises 13 residues. V gave up 7 bases and J gave up 2 bases; unmatched junction bases: 5. The CDR3 DNA sequence: TGTGCCAGCATCCGGGACAGTACCTACGAGCAGTACTTC. Protein sequence: CASIRDSTYEQYF.

Within the sample, this clone is medium-sized. The chain is built from TRBV4-3 and TRBJ2-4, with D unclear. The CDR3 length is 15 residues. The germline V gene encodes CDR1 LGHNA and CDR2 YSLEER. V shed 1 base and J shed 8 bases, with 15 bases lying between them. Here the CDR3 reads CASSQVLTAWDIQYF. The CDR3 nucleotides are TGCGCCAGCAGCCAAGTTTTAACGGCTTGGGACATTCAGTACTTC.

The genes are TRBV19 and TRBJ2-7, with 8 bases lining up with TRBD2. Trimming removed 10 bases from V and 3 bases from J; junction bases left unmatched: 14. The CDR3 spans 15 residues. The germline CDR1 and CDR2 sequences are LNHDA and SQIVND (reference sequence). The CDR3 nucleotides are TGTGCCACCCGAGCGGGAGTAGGTGCCATCTACGAGCAGTACTTC. Its translation is CATRAGVGAIYEQYF.

The CDR3 reads CAWSGANTGELFF. The CDR3 DNA reads as TGTGCCTGGAGTGGGGCGAACACCGGGGAGCTGTTTTTT. This chain joins TRBV30 and TRBJ2-2; no definite D call. The V end was cut by 1 base, the J end by 0 bases, with 3 bases between. The germline V gene encodes CDR1 GTSNPN and CDR2 SVGIG (reference sequence). This CDR3 has 13 residues.

The CDR3 nucleotides read TGTGCCAGTGCTCAGACACCCTCCTACGAGCAGTACTTC. Translated: CASAQTPSYEQYF. The V and J genes are TRBV6-1 and TRBJ2-7, with D uncertain. The CDR3 is made up of 13 amino acids. The germline CDR1 and CDR2 sequences are MNHNS and SASEGT. V lost 9 bases to trimming and J lost 0 bases, with 12 bases between them.

The sample holds a few counts of this clone. The J gene is TRBJ2-5, the V gene TRBV6-6; the D is unclear. With 0 bases removed from V and 5 bases from J, the gap between germline ends came to 4 bases. The CDR3 has 12 amino acids. Germline assignment: CDR1 MNHNY and CDR2 SVGAGI (reference sequence). CDR3 loop: CASSYSGETQYF. For the CDR3, the DNA is TGTGCCAGCAGTTACTCGGGTGAGACCCAGTACTTC.

This clone was picked up a small number of times. The genes are TRBV27 and TRBJ2-7, with unresolved D. This CDR3 has 11 residues. V was clipped by 0 bases and J by 3 bases, with 0 bases between them. The germline V gene encodes CDR1 MNHEY and CDR2 SMNVEV (reference sequence). CDR3 sequence (DNA): TGTGCCAGCAGTTTATCCTACGAGCAGTACTTC. Protein product: CASSLSYEQYF.

The V and J genes are TRBV14 and TRBJ2-2, with 10 bases aligning to TRBD2. Germline V CDR1 and CDR2: SGHDN, FVKESK. CDR3 length equals 20 residues. J was trimmed by 4 bases and V by 4 bases; bases with no gene match: 18. CDR3 residues: CASSLRTSGIISRGTGELFF. The CDR3 DNA reads TGTGCCAGCAGCCTCCGGACTAGCGGTATAATCTCTCGTGGCACCGGGGAGCTGTTTTTT.

The chain combines TRBV10-1 with TRBJ2-7; 7 bases agree with TRBD2. V was pared by 8 bases and J by 0 bases, with 7 bases of the junction left unmatched. The germline CDR1 and CDR2 sequences are WNHNN and SYGVQD (reference sequence). This CDR3 is 14 amino acids long. CDR3 in amino acids: CASSQGGSSYEQYF. CDR3 sequence (DNA): TGCGCCAGCTCCCAAGGCGGGAGCTCCTACGAGCAGTACTTC.

The chain joins TRBV19 to TRBJ1-1; D not resolved. The V gene's germline CDR1 is LNHDA and CDR2 SQIVND (reference sequence). The V end lost 5 bases, the J end lost 6 bases, and 16 bases lay between the germline ends. There are 14 residues in the CDR3. The CDR3 loop is CASSPSWSWPEAFF. DNA for the CDR3: TGTGCCAGTAGTCCTTCGTGGTCATGGCCTGAAGCTTTCTTT.

The chain couples TRBV19 to TRBJ2-7; no clear D. The CDR3 consists of 13 residues. CDR1 is LNHDA, CDR2 SQIVND, per germline (reference sequence). Trimming took 3 bases from V and 2 from J, leaving 8 bases between them. The chain's CDR3 is CASSIRSPYEQYF. The CDR3 DNA sequence: TGTGCCAGTAGTATCAGATCGCCCTACGAGCAGTACTTC.

The chain carries TRBV19 and TRBJ1-5; no clear D gene. V lost 3 bases and J lost 0, with 9 bases in between. The CDR3 runs 15 residues. Germline V gene data show CDR1 as LNHDA and CDR2 as SQIVND (reference sequence). In nucleotides, the CDR3 is TGTGCCAGTAGTATTGCGCAGATTAGCAATCAGCCCCAGCATTTT. Translated: CASSIAQISNQPQHF.

The rearrangement uses TRBV7-9 and TRBJ2-3, with D hard to call. CDR1 is SEHNR and CDR2 is FQNEAQ in the germline V gene (reference sequence). CDR3 length: 16 residues. V was trimmed by 2 bases and J by 2 bases, leaving 14 bases between them. The CDR3 sequence is CASSLSTSLITDTQYF. CDR3 bases: TGTGCCAGCAGCTTAAGTACCTCCCTTATCACAGATACGCAGTATTTT.

The chain has TRBV5-1 and TRBJ2-6, with D uncertain. CDR3 size: 18 residues. V dropped 2 bases and J dropped 0 bases, with 15 bases sitting between them. Germline V gene lookup returns CDR1 SGHRS and CDR2 YFSETQ. The CDR3 loop is CASSFDATATSGANVLTF. CDR3 DNA sequence: TGCGCCAGCAGCTTTGATGCGACTGCGACCTCTGGGGCCAACGTCCTGACTTTC.

The chain joins TRBV30 to TRBJ2-3, with D unresolved. Germline CDR1 and CDR2: GTSNPN and SVGIG (reference sequence). V gave up 1 base and J gave up 9 bases, with 11 bases separating them. The CDR3 length is 12 residues. The CDR3 bases are TGTGCCTGGAGTGGCCCGTCGGAGACGCAGTATTTT. Protein sequence: CAWSGPSETQYF. Full variable domain (remainder filled in from reference TRBV30 and TRBJ2-3): SQTIHQWPATLVQPVGSPLSLECTVEGTSNPNLYWYRQAAGRGLQLLFYSVGIGQISSEVPQNLSASRPQDRQFILSSKKLLLSDSGFYLCAWSGPSETQYFGPGTRLTVL.

The rearrangement joins TRBV6-5 to TRBJ1-2; D is perhaps TRBD1 (5 bases). The CDR3 loop spans 14 amino acids. Germline-derived CDR1 and CDR2 are MNHEY and SVGAGI. Trimming left V 2 bases short and J 4 bases short, with 11 bases between. The CDR3 spells CASSYGGPVYGYTF. CDR3 in DNA: TGTGCCAGCAGTTACGGGGGACCAGTCTATGGCTACACCTTC.

This clone has a handful of counts. V usage is TRBV29-1 and J usage is TRBJ2-7, with D possibly TRBD1 on 6 matching bases. CDR1 is SQVTM and CDR2 is ANQGSEA in the germline V gene. The germline V and J ends were trimmed by 3 bases and 6 bases, with 9 bases remaining between them. This CDR3 has 11 residues. The CDR3 sequence is CSVDRGREQYF. In DNA form, the CDR3 reads TGCAGCGTTGACAGGGGACGCGAGCAGTACTTC.

The V gene is TRBV7-3, the J gene TRBJ2-1; the D is unclear. The CDR3 length is 15 residues. Germline V gene sequence: CDR1 SGHTA, CDR2 FQGTGA. Trimming pared 2 bases from V and 2 bases from J, leaving 10 bases between. CDR3 sequence reads: CASSLLSNAYNEQFF. For the CDR3, the DNA is TGTGCCAGCAGCTTACTAAGTAACGCCTACAATGAGCAGTTCTTC. Supplemented by reference TRBV7-3 and TRBJ2-1, the full variable domain reads GAGVSQTPSNKVTEKGKYVELRCDPISGHTALYWYRQSLGQGPEFLIYFQGTGAADDSGLPNDRFFAVRPEGSVSTLKIQRTERGDSAVYLCASSLLSNAYNEQFFGPGTRLTVL.

CDR3 sequence: CASKGTGVAYEQYF. The CDR3 coding sequence is TGTGCCAGCAAAGGGACGGGAGTCGCCTACGAGCAGTACTTC. The chain uses TRBV6-6 and TRBJ2-7; possibly TRBD2 for D (6 bases). Germline V gene data show CDR1 as MNHNY and CDR2 as SVGAGI (reference sequence). There are 14 residues in the CDR3. V shed 7 bases and J shed 2 bases, with 15 bases lying between them.